These 8 T cell receptor beta chains were sequenced from one sample in a study of shared clonotypes between healthy human individuals. Clones were sequenced by immunoSEQ multiplex PCR, and TCRdb holds only the in-frame ones, with some missing. This sample yields 2 million to 2.5 million clones, of which over 90% are seen a single time; 0.39% belongs to the top ten. The sequenced sample consisted of naive CD4+ T cells from PBMCs. Subset described: CD45RA+ positively selected. The receptors derive from a man aged 18 to 29 in good health. Some clones in this sample may be carry-over from other donors' samples.

The V and J genes are TRBV5-1 and TRBJ1-4; D not resolved. CDR1 and CDR2 from the germline V gene are SGHRS and YFSETQ. Trimming cost V 0 bases and J 2 bases, with 11 bases left between them. The CDR3 loop spans 16 amino acids. CDR3 nucleotide sequence: TGCGCCAGCAGCTTGGCCCTTGTGACGACTAATGAAAAACTGTTTTTT. Amino acid sequence: CASSLALVTTNEKLFF. The full variable domain, with the rest looked up from reference TRBV5-1 and TRBJ1-4, is KAGVTQTPRYLIKTRGQQVTLSCSPISGHRSVSWYQQTPGQGLQFLFEYFSETQRNKGNFPGRFSGRQFSNSRSEMNVSTLELGDSALYLCASSLALVTTNEKLFFGSGTQLSVL.

This clone showed up just once. This chain uses TRBV2 with TRBJ2-3, with 11 nucleotides matching TRBD2. J was trimmed by 5 bases and V by 5 bases; bases with no gene match: 6. This CDR3 has 15 amino acids. From germline, CDR1 is SNHLY and CDR2 FYNNEI. CDR3 coding DNA: TGTGCCAGCAGTCCCGGGACTAGCGGTATAGATACGCAGTATTTT. Encoded protein: CASSPGTSGIDTQYF. The variable domain in full, completed from reference TRBV2 and TRBJ2-3, reads EPEVTQTPSHQVTQMGQEVILRCVPISNHLYFYWYRQILGQKVEFLVSFYNNEISEKSEIFDDQFSVERPDGSNFTLKIRSTKLEDSAMYFCASSPGTSGIDTQYFGPGTRLTVL.

This chain links TRBV5-5 with TRBJ1-5, with no clear D. The CDR3 is 14 amino acids. The V and J ends lost 0 bases and 7 bases respectively, with 11 bases between them. Germline values: CDR1 SGHKS, CDR2 YYEKEE (reference sequence). CDR3 region: CASSLEPDYQPQHF. In DNA, the CDR3 is TGTGCCAGCAGCTTGGAACCGGATTACCAGCCCCAGCATTTT.

The genes are TRBV7-2 and TRBJ2-5, with 10 bases that match TRBD1. V was clipped by 1 base and J by 5 bases; unmatched bases: 7. CDR3 length: 16 residues. The germline CDR1 and CDR2 sequences are SGHTA and FQGNSA. CDR3 DNA sequence: TGTGCCAGCAGCTTAGTGGTAGTGGGACAGGGGGAGACCCAGTACTTC. Translating it yields CASSLVVVGQGETQYF.

The chain employs TRBV7-3 and TRBJ2-1; D gene unclear. Germline CDR1 SGHTA, CDR2 FQGTGA. The CDR3 covers 13 residues. The germline V and J ends were trimmed by 3 bases and 4 bases, with 7 bases remaining between them. The CDR3 loop is CASSFLRYNEQFF. CDR3 nucleotides: TGTGCCAGCAGCTTCCTCAGATACAATGAGCAGTTCTTC.

J is TRBJ2-5 and V is TRBV6-5, with 7 bases lining up with TRBD2. CDR3 length: 16 amino acids. After removal of 2 bases from V and 2 bases from J, the junction contained 8 bases not matched to a gene. From germline, CDR1 is MNHEY and CDR2 SVGAGI. The CDR3 here is CASSYGLEVVQETQYF. The CDR3 DNA follows: TGTGCCAGCAGTTACGGACTAGAAGTGGTGCAAGAGACCCAGTACTTC.

A word on this clone: Other nucleotide sequences in the sample specify the same CDR3. The rearrangement links TRBV5-1 to TRBJ2-2; D might be TRBD2 (6 bases). CDR1 is SGHRS and CDR2 is YFSETQ in the germline V gene. The CDR3 covers 15 residues. Trimming cost V 4 bases and J 0 bases, with 10 bases left between them. CDR3 nucleotide sequence: TGCGCCAGCAGCCTCGGGACTTCGAACACCGGGGAGCTGTTTTTT. Translation gives CASSLGTSNTGELFF.

This clone has a single count. The genes are TRBV28 and TRBJ2-7, with 7 nucleotides matching TRBD1. Germline V gene data show CDR1 as MDHEN and CDR2 as SYDVKM. The CDR3 has 15 residues. Trimming cost V 9 bases and J 1 base; bases outside gene matches: 12. The CDR3 loop reads CASDNDRVFSYEQYF. For the CDR3, the DNA is TGTGCCAGTGACAACGACAGGGTTTTTTCCTACGAGCAGTACTTC.